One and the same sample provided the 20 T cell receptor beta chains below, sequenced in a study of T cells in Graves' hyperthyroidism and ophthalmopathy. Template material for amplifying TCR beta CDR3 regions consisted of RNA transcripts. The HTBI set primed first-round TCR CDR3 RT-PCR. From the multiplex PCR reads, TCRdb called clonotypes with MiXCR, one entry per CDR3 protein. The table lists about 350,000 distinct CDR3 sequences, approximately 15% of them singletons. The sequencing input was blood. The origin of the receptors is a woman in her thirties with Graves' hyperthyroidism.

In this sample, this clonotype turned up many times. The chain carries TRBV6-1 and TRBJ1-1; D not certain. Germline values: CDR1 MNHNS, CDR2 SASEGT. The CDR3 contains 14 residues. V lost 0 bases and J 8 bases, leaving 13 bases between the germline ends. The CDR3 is CASSEAPIPAEAFF. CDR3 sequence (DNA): TGTGCCAGCAGTGAAGCACCTATCCCGGCGGAAGCTTTCTTT.

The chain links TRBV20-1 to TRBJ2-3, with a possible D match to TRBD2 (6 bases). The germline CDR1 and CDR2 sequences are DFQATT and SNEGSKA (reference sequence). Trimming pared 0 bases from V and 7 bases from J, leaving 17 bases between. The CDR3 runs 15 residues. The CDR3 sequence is CSARDPEVGGNTQYF. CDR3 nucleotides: TGCAGTGCTAGAGACCCGGAGGTGGGGGGAAATACGCAGTATTTT.

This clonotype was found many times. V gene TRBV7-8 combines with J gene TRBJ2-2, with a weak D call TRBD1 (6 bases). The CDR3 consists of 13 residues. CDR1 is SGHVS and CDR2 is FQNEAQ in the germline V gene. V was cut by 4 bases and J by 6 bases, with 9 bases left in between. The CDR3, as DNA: TGTGCCAGCAGCTCGTACAGGGCCGGGGAGCTGTTTTTT. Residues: CASSSYRAGELFF.

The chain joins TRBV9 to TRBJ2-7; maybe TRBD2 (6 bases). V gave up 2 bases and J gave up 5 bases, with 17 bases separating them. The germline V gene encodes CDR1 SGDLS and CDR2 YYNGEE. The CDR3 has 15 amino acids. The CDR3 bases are TGTGCCAGCAGCGTGGGGGAGGCCCCGTGGGACGAGCAGTACTTC. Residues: CASSVGEAPWDEQYF. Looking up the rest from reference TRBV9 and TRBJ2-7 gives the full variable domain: DSGVTQTPKHLITATGQRVTLRCSPRSGDLSVYWYQQSLDQGLQFLIQYYNGEERAKGNILERFSAQQFPDLHSELNLSSLELGDSALYFCASSVGEAPWDEQYFGPGTRLTVT.

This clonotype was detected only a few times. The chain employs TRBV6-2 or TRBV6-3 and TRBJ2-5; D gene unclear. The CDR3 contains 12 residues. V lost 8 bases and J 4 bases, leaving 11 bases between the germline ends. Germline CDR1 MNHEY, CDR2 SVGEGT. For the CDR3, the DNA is TGTGCCAGCGGACGGAACGCAGAGACCCAGTACTTC. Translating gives CASGRNAETQYF.

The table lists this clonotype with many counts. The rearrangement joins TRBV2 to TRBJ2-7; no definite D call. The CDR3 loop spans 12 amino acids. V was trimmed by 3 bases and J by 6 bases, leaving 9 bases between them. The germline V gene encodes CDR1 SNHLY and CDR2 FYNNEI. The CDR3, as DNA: TGTGCCAGCAGTGAGACGTTCGTCGAGCAGTACTTC. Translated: CASSETFVEQYF.

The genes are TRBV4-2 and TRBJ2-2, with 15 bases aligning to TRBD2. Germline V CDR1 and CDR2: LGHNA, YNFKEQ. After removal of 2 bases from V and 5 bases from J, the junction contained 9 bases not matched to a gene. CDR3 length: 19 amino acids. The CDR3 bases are TGTGCCAGCAGCCAAAGGACTAGCGGGAGGGTAAGGGGTACCGGGGAGCTGTTTTTT. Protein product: CASSQRTSGRVRGTGELFF.

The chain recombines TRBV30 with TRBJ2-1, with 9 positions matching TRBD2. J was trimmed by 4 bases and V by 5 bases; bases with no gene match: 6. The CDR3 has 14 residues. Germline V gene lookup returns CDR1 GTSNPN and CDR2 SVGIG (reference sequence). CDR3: CAWGTSGQYNEQFF. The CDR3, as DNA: TGTGCCTGGGGTACTAGCGGGCAGTACAATGAGCAGTTCTTC. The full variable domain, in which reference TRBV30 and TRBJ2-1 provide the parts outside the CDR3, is SQTIHQWPATLVQPVGSPLSLECTVEGTSNPNLYWYRQAAGRGLQLLFYSVGIGQISSEVPQNLSASRPQDRQFILSSKKLLLSDSGFYLCAWGTSGQYNEQFFGPGTRLTVL.

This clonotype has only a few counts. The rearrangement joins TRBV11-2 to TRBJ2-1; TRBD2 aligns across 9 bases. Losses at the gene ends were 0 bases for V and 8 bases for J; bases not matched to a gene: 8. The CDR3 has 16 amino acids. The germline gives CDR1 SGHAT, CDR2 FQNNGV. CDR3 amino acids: CASSLDTPSGVYEQFF. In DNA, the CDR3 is TGTGCCAGCAGCTTAGATACGCCTAGCGGGGTCTATGAGCAGTTCTTC.

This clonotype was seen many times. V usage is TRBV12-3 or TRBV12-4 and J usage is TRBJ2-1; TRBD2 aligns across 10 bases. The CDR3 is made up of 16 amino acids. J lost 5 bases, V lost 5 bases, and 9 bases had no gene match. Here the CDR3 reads CASSRSAGGPHNEQFF. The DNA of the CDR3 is TGTGCCAGCAGTCGCTCAGCGGGAGGGCCCCACAATGAGCAGTTCTTC.

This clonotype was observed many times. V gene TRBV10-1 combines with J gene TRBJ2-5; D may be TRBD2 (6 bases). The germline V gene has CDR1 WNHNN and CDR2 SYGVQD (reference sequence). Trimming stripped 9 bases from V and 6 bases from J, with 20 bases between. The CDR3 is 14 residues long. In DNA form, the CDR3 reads TGCGCCAGGGGGATTGCGCGGGAAGGAAAGACCCAGTACTTC. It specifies CARGIAREGKTQYF.

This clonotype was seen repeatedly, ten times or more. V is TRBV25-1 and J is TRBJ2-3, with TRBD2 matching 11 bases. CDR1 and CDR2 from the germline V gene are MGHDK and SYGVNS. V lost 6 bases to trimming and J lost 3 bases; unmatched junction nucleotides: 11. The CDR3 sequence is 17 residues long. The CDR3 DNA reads TGTGCCAGCAGGGGCGGTTATCTAGCGGGAGGTACAGATACGCAGTATTTT. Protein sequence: CASRGGYLAGGTDTQYF.

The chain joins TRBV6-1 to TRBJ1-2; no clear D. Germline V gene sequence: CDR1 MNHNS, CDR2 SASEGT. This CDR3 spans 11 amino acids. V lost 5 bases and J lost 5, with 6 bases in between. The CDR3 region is CASSRTYGYTF. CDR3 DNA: TGTGCCAGCAGTCGGACTTATGGCTACACCTTC.

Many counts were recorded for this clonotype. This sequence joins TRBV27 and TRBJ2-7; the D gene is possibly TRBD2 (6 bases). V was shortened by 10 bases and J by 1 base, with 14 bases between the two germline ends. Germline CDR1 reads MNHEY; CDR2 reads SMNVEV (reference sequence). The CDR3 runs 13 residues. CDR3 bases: TGTGCCACCGGGGGTCCACATTCCTACGAGCAGTACTTC. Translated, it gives CATGGPHSYEQYF.

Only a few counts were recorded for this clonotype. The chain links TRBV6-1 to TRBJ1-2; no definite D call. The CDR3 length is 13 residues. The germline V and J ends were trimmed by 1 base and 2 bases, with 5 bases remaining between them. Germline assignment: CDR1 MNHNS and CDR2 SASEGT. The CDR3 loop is CASSEVENYGYTF. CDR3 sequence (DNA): TGTGCCAGCAGTGAAGTAGAGAACTATGGCTACACCTTC.

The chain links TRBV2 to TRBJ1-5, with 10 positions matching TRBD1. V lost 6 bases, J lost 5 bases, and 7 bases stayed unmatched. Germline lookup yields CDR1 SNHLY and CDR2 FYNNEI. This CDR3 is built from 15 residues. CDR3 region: CASSEIGTGDQPQHF. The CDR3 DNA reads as TGTGCCAGCAGCGAGATAGGGACAGGGGATCAGCCCCAGCATTTT.

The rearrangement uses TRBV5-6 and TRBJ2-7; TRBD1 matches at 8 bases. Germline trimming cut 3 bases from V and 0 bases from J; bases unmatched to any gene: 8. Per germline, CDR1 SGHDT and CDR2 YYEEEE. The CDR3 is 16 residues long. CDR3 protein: CASSSSPGQASYEQYF. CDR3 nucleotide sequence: TGTGCCAGCAGCTCCTCACCGGGACAGGCCTCCTACGAGCAGTACTTC.

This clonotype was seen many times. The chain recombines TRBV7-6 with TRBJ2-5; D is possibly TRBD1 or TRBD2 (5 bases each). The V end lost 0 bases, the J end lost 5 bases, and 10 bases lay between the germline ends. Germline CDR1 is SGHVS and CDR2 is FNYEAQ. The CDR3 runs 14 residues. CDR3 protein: CASSLALGEETQYF. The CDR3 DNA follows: TGTGCCAGCAGCTTAGCGCTAGGGGAGGAGACCCAGTACTTC.

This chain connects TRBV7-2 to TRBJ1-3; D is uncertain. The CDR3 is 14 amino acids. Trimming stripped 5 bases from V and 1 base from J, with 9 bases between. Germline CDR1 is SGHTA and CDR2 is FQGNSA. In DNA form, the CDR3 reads TGTGCCAGCAGCGATTTTATGTCTGGAAACACCATATATTTT. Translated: CASSDFMSGNTIYF.

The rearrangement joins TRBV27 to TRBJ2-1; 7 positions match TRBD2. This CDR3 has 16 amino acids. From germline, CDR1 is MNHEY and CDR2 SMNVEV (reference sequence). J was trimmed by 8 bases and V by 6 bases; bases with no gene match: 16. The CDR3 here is CASRPTPGLVGHEQFF. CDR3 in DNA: TGTGCCAGCAGACCAACGCCCGGACTAGTGGGGCATGAGCAGTTCTTC.